Each of the 6 T cell receptor beta chains below was sequenced from the same sample in a study of T cells after yellow fever vaccination. TCRdb fed the 5' RACE reads into MiXCR, producing one record per CDR3 protein. The table records about 360,000 distinct CDR3 sequences, about 6.2% of them present only once. The sequencing used PBMCs, collected 5 days after the yellow fever booster vaccination. These receptors came from a man aged 25-40 years who received the YFV17D yellow fever vaccine.

This clonotype has at least ten counts. V gene TRBV10-3 combines with J gene TRBJ2-5; no clear D gene. CDR1 and CDR2 (germline): ENHRY, SYGVKD. Deletions cut 8 bases from V and 2 bases from J, with 6 bases between. The CDR3 runs to 11 residues. CDR3 in DNA: TGTGCCATCGCCGAGCAAGAGACCCAGTACTTC. Its protein product is CAIAEQETQYF.

The chain employs TRBV27 and TRBJ1-5, with TRBD1 identical over 8 bases. V shed 4 bases and J 7 bases; nucleotides not matched to a gene: 3. Germline lookup yields CDR1 MNHEY and CDR2 SMNVEV (reference sequence). This CDR3 is built from 13 residues. CDR3 nucleotide sequence: TGTGCCAGCAGTTGGACAGGGTTACAGCCCCAGCATTTT. Its protein is CASSWTGLQPQHF.

This clonotype was observed at least ten times. This chain links TRBV20-1 with TRBJ2-7; D is possibly TRBD1 (5 bases). Deletions cut 4 bases from V and 4 bases from J, with 17 bases between. Germline V gives CDR1 DFQATT, CDR2 SNEGSKA (reference sequence). CDR3 length equals 14 residues. CDR3 coding DNA: TGCAGTGCTAAAAGTTTGGGCTCAGGGTACGAGCAGTACTTC. This encodes CSAKSLGSGYEQYF.

Notes on this clonotype: A read error may produce the germline difference seen at one junction end. The J gene is TRBJ2-6, the V gene TRBV7-6; 7 bases map to TRBD1. Germline V gives CDR1 SGHVS, CDR2 FNYEAQ. The CDR3 sequence is 16 residues long. CDR3 in amino acids: CASSPGTASGANVPTF. In DNA, the CDR3 is TGTGCCAGCAGCCCCGGGACAGCCTCTGGGGCCAACGTCCCGACTTTC. The full variable domain, with the rest looked up from reference TRBV7-6 and TRBJ2-6, is GAGVSQSPRYKVTKRGQDVALRCDPISGHVSLYWYRQALGQGPEFLTYFNYEAQQDKSGLPNDRFSAERPEGSISTLTIQRTEQRDSAMYRCASSPGTASGANVPTFGAGSRLTVL.

V usage is TRBV12-3 or TRBV12-4 and J usage is TRBJ2-7; TRBD1 matches 9 bases. This CDR3 is built from 13 residues. The ends lost 5 bases at V and 6 bases at J; junction bases unmatched: 5. The CDR3 reads CASSPGQGAEQYF. CDR3 coding DNA: TGTGCCAGCAGTCCGGGACAGGGAGCCGAGCAGTACTTC.

This clonotype turned up a few times. J is TRBJ1-3 and V is TRBV9; perhaps TRBD1 as D (5 bases). The CDR3 is 15 residues long. Germline CDR1 reads SGDLS; CDR2 reads YYNGEE. V was shortened by 2 bases and J by 0 bases, with 9 bases between the two germline ends. CDR3 DNA: TGTGCCAGCAGCGTCCAGGGTACCTCTGGAAACACCATATATTTT. Translation: CASSVQGTSGNTIYF.